This T cell receptor beta chain originates from a study of T cells after yellow fever vaccination. This clonotype was found a few times. Trimming took 4 bases from V and 0 from J; bases not matched to a gene: 12. The CDR3 loop spans 20 amino acids. Germline CDR1 reads LGHNA; CDR2 reads YNFKEQ. One entry per CDR3 protein, called by TCRdb with MiXCR from the 5' RACE reads. The table shows 150,000 or so distinct CDR3 sequences, with around 9.7% occurring only once. The source is a man aged 18-30 years who received the YFV17D yellow fever vaccine. This material consisted of CD8+ T cells sorted from PBMCs, taken 45 days after the yellow fever booster vaccination. The V call is TRBV4-2, the J call TRBJ2-1; 13 nucleotides align to TRBD2. The CDR3 sequence: CASSPTGLAGVVSSYNEQFF. The CDR3 coding sequence is TGTGCCAGCAGCCCAACTGGACTAGCGGGGGTCGTAAGCTCCTACAATGAGCAGTTCTTC.